This entry lists 27 T cell receptor beta chains sequenced from one sample in a study of blood T cells in healthy people across ages. With a J-beta primer mix and a sample-barcoded 5' primer, a second PCR ran about 7 to 12 cycles. TCRdb fed the 5' RACE reads into MiXCR, producing one record per CDR3 protein. The sample lists about 800,000 distinct CDR3 sequences; roughly 25% were seen once. The same specimen was also included in a second study, on T cells of mothers and their children.

Sequenced: blood. These receptor sequences come from a boy younger than 18 in good health.

With regard to this clonotype: Relative to the germline gene, one junction end is altered; a read error may explain this. This chain links TRBV12-3 or TRBV12-4 with TRBJ2-7, with D possibly matching TRBD2 (6 bases). This CDR3 spans 13 amino acids. CDR3 bases: TGCGCCAGCAGTTTAGCGCTAATGGGGGGAAGGTACTTC. Translated, it gives CASSLALMGGRYF.

The gene calls are TRBV29-1 and TRBJ2-7; D call uncertain. TRBJ2-5 explains the end of the DNA better; the J call may be wrong. In germline, CDR1 is SQVTM, CDR2 ANQGSEA. This CDR3 is 13 amino acids long. The CDR3 protein is CSVDTASQETQYF. As DNA, the CDR3 is TGCAGCGTTGATACGGCCAGCCAAGAGACCCAGTACTTC.

The rearrangement uses TRBV29-1 and TRBJ2-7, with no clear D. The J call is doubtful: the DNA matches TRBJ2-1 better. Germline V gives CDR1 SQVTM, CDR2 ANQGSEA. The CDR3 extends over 12 amino acids. Written as DNA, the CDR3 is TGCAGCGTTGACCCAGAGTACAATGAGCAGTTCTTC. This gives the protein CSVDPEYNEQFF.

This clonotype came up a few times. V is TRBV9 and J is TRBJ1-1; D is perhaps TRBD1 (6 bases). CDR3 length: 15 amino acids. With 0 bases removed from V and 1 base from J, the gap between germline ends came to 10 bases. The V gene's germline CDR1 is SGDLS and CDR2 YYNGEE. In DNA, the CDR3 is TGTGCCAGCAGCGTAGCGGGACAAACGAACACTGAAGCTTTCTTT. Protein: CASSVAGQTNTEAFF.

This clonotype was seen more than once but under ten times. The rearrangement joins TRBV6-5 to TRBJ1-4; the D gene is possibly TRBD1 (5 bases). The ends were cut back, 8 bases at V and 4 bases at J, with 17 bases in the middle. CDR3 length equals 15 residues. The germline V gene encodes CDR1 MNHEY and CDR2 SVGAGI. The CDR3 sequence is CASGDQQVLNEKLFF. The CDR3 nucleotides are TGTGCCAGCGGGGACCAACAGGTCCTTAATGAAAAACTGTTTTTT.

The V and J genes are TRBV29-1 and TRBJ2-1; D is possibly TRBD2 (5 bases). Germline CDR1 is SQVTM and CDR2 is ANQGSEA. V lost 0 bases to trimming and J lost 6 bases, with 15 bases between them. The CDR3 runs to 15 residues. This chain's CDR3 is CSVEEGLASTNEQFF. The CDR3 DNA reads as TGCAGCGTTGAAGAAGGTCTAGCAAGCACCAATGAGCAGTTCTTC.

This clonotype was recorded a few times. The chain combines TRBV28 with TRBJ2-3; 7 nucleotides agree with TRBD2. CDR1 and CDR2 from the germline V gene are MDHEN and SYDVKM. The CDR3 spans 15 residues. J lost 0 bases, V lost 8 bases, and 8 bases had no gene match. CDR3 coding DNA: TGTGCCAGCCTTCCGTGGGAGGGTAGCACAGATACGCAGTATTTT. Translating it yields CASLPWEGSTDTQYF.

This clonotype was recorded a few times. The chain recombines TRBV6-1 with TRBJ1-4; D remains ambiguous. Trimming cost V 0 bases and J 7 bases, with 3 bases left between them. The length of the CDR3 is 12 residues. Germline CDR1 is MNHNS and CDR2 is SASEGT. Here the CDR3 reads CASSEAGEKLFF. The CDR3 nucleotides are TGTGCCAGCAGTGAAGCGGGTGAAAAACTGTTTTTT.

The V and J genes are TRBV7-9 and TRBJ1-2, with TRBD1 matching 8 bases. The CDR3 is made up of 14 amino acids. Germline assignment: CDR1 SEHNR and CDR2 FQNEAQ (reference sequence). Germline trimming cut 5 bases from V and 5 bases from J; bases unmatched to any gene: 7. This chain's CDR3 is CASSPPGQEYGYTF. The CDR3 nucleotides are TGTGCCAGCAGCCCACCGGGACAGGAATATGGCTACACCTTC.

This clonotype came up many times. The genes are TRBV7-8 and TRBJ1-1; 11 bases are shared with TRBD1. V was pared by 4 bases and J by 0 bases, with 7 bases of the junction left unmatched. CDR1 is SGHVS and CDR2 is FQNEAQ in the germline V gene. The length of the CDR3 is 17 residues. CDR3 loop: CASSSRDRGGMNTEAFF. CDR3 nucleotide sequence: TGTGCCAGCAGCTCCCGGGACAGGGGGGGAATGAACACTGAAGCTTTCTTT.

This clonotype was counted only a few times. It is likely a read error, because the conserved phenylalanine at the end of the CDR3 is missing. No DNA is shown, since the ends of the CDR3 on it are uncertain; the CDR3 is the one TCRdb lists. This chain uses TRBV20-1 with TRBJ1-2; the D call TRBD1 from the table was never checked on the DNA. Germline V gene lookup returns CDR1 DFQATT and CDR2 SNEGSKA (reference sequence). The CDR3 has 12 amino acids, counting both end residues. CDR3 protein: CSARGQGGWNTL.

Remarks on this clonotype: Since no conserved phenylalanine or tryptophan closes the CDR3, a read error is the likely cause. The chain couples TRBV5-4 to TRBJ2-5, with 9 bases that match TRBD2. CDR1 and CDR2 from the germline V gene are SGHNT and YYREEE (reference sequence). This CDR3 has 15 amino acids. The ends lost 1 base at V and 4 bases at J; junction bases unmatched: 5. For the CDR3, the DNA is TGTGCCAGCAGCTTGAGAGGCGGGGGGGGAGAGACCCAGTACCTC. Its translation: CASSLRGGGGETQYL.

The V gene is TRBV29-1, the J gene TRBJ2-5; D unclear. This CDR3 comprises 13 residues. V gave up 4 bases and J gave up 1 base, with 10 bases separating them. CDR1 SQVTM and CDR2 ANQGSEA come from the germline V gene. CDR3 DNA: TGCAGCGTTGTCCCGTGGGCCCAAGAGACCCAGTACTTC. Protein product: CSVVPWAQETQYF.

This clonotype was seen only a few times. The rearrangement links TRBV19 to TRBJ2-7; D may be TRBD1 (5 bases). The germline V gene has CDR1 LNHDA and CDR2 SQIVND (reference sequence). This CDR3 is built from 14 residues. V shed 3 bases and J shed 3 bases, with 12 bases lying between them. The DNA for the CDR3 is TGTGCCAGTAGTATTAGGGGCACGGGCTACGAGCAGTACTTC. This gives the protein CASSIRGTGYEQYF.

V is TRBV7-9 and J is TRBJ1-3; a weak D match, TRBD1 (5 bases). The germline V gene encodes CDR1 SEHNR and CDR2 FQNEAQ (reference sequence). Trimming shortened V by 2 bases and J by 2 bases, and 10 bases separated the two germline ends. The CDR3 has 15 amino acids. The DNA of the CDR3 is TGTGCCAGCAGCTTATGGGCAGGGCCTGGAAACACCATATATTTT. Translated: CASSLWAGPGNTIYF.

This clonotype has just a few counts. The genes are TRBV29-1 and TRBJ2-6; unclear D gene. Germline loops: CDR1 SQVTM, CDR2 ANQGSEA. V was clipped by 7 bases and J by 1 base, with 17 bases between them. The CDR3 has 16 residues. For the CDR3, the DNA is TGCAGCGCCTCCAGCGAGGTAAATTCTGGGGCCAACGTCCTGACTTTC. Amino acids: CSASSEVNSGANVLTF.

This clonotype has a handful of counts. The chain combines TRBV28 with TRBJ2-5, with 10 bases matching TRBD1. Trimming cost V 6 bases and J 11 bases; bases outside gene matches: 18. The CDR3 spans 16 residues. From germline, CDR1 is MDHEN and CDR2 SYDVKM. CDR3 in DNA: TGTGCCAGCAGCCCCCCCCATGACAGGGGGCTCCGTGAGCAGTACTTC. As protein: CASSPPHDRGLREQYF.

This clonotype was detected many times. This sequence joins TRBV20-1 and TRBJ1-2; the D gene is possibly TRBD1 (6 bases). The V end lost 4 bases, the J end lost 10 bases, and 19 bases lay between the germline ends. This CDR3 region has 13 residues. CDR1 is DFQATT and CDR2 is SNEGSKA in the germline V gene (reference sequence). The CDR3 loop reads CSATFQGLPLYTF. CDR3 DNA: TGCAGTGCTACGTTCCAGGGGTTGCCCCTCTACACCTTC.

The chain is built from TRBV25-1 and TRBJ2-3, with 10 bases matching TRBD1. J lost 6 bases, V lost 3 bases, and 12 bases had no gene match. Looked up from germline, CDR1 is MGHDK and CDR2 is SYGVNS. The CDR3 is made up of 17 amino acids. The CDR3 region has the DNA TGTGCCAGCAGTGACTACCCCGGGACAGGGGCTTCTGATACGCAGTATTTT. Its translation: CASSDYPGTGASDTQYF.

The chain links TRBV28 to TRBJ2-1; TRBD2 aligns across 8 bases. The junction had 10 bases not matched to a gene; V was cut back by 5 bases and J by 4 bases. Germline V gene data show CDR1 as MDHEN and CDR2 as SYDVKM. CDR3 length: 16 residues. CDR3: CASSGYVREVYNEQFF. The CDR3 DNA sequence: TGTGCCAGCAGTGGCTATGTGCGGGAGGTGTACAATGAGCAGTTCTTC.

The CDR3 here is CASSYSEPRQGNQPQHF. The CDR3 coding sequence is TGTGCCAGCAGTTACTCCGAACCGAGACAGGGCAATCAGCCCCAGCATTTT. The chain links TRBV6-5 to TRBJ1-5; perhaps TRBD1 as D (6 bases). The CDR3 length is 17 residues. V dropped 0 bases and J dropped 2 bases, with 14 bases sitting between them. Germline assignment: CDR1 MNHEY and CDR2 SVGAGI.

The V call is TRBV12-3 or TRBV12-4, the J call TRBJ1-2; a weak D match, TRBD1 (6 bases). The CDR3 runs 13 residues. Trimming took 3 bases from V and 7 from J, leaving 12 bases between them. The CDR3: CASSFSGVAGYTF. In DNA, the CDR3 is TGTGCCAGCAGTTTTTCAGGGGTTGCTGGCTACACCTTC.

This clonotype has a handful of counts. CDR3 in DNA: TGTGCCAGCAGTTTAGTTAGCACGTCACAAGAGACCCAGTACTTC. Translation: CASSLVSTSQETQYF. V usage is TRBV28 and J usage is TRBJ2-5; D remains unclear. Trimming removed 2 bases at V and 2 bases at J, with 12 bases between. CDR1 is MDHEN and CDR2 is SYDVKM in the germline V gene. There are 15 residues in the CDR3.

The chain recombines TRBV6-5 with TRBJ1-2, with unresolved D. The CDR3 is 11 amino acids. Per the germline V gene, CDR1 is MNHEY and CDR2 is SVGAGI. V lost 10 bases and J 4 bases, leaving 10 bases between the germline ends. The CDR3 is CATQTGYGYTF. In DNA form, the CDR3 reads TGTGCCACCCAGACCGGCTATGGCTACACCTTC.

This chain connects TRBV4-1 to TRBJ2-5; weak D call: TRBD1 (6 bases). The V and J ends lost 4 bases and 7 bases respectively, with 10 bases between them. The CDR3 has 12 residues. Germline V lookup: CDR1 MGHRA, CDR2 YSYEKL. In DNA, the CDR3 is TGCGCCAGCAGCCCAGGGGAAGGGACCCAGTACTTC. Its translation is CASSPGEGTQYF.

This clonotype occurred a few times. The chain joins TRBV27 to TRBJ2-1, with a tentative D call TRBD1 (6 bases). The germline V gene encodes CDR1 MNHEY and CDR2 SMNVEV (reference sequence). CDR3 length: 16 amino acids. Between the trimmed V and J ends, which lost 2 bases and 6 bases, there was a span of 17 bases. The CDR3 region is CASSLGGRSPGNEQFF. Here the CDR3 DNA reads TGTGCCAGCAGTTTAGGGGGCAGGTCCCCCGGCAATGAGCAGTTCTTC.

This clonotype was seen a handful of times. The rearrangement uses TRBV9 and TRBJ2-3; tentative D call: TRBD1 (7 bases). Germline V gene data show CDR1 as SGDLS and CDR2 as YYNGEE. The CDR3 extends over 17 amino acids. Trimming shortened V by 0 bases and J by 4 bases, and 18 bases separated the two germline ends. The CDR3 sequence is CASSVGSGGGFADTQYF. The CDR3 DNA reads as TGTGCCAGCAGCGTAGGAAGTGGAGGGGGCTTTGCAGATACGCAGTATTTT.